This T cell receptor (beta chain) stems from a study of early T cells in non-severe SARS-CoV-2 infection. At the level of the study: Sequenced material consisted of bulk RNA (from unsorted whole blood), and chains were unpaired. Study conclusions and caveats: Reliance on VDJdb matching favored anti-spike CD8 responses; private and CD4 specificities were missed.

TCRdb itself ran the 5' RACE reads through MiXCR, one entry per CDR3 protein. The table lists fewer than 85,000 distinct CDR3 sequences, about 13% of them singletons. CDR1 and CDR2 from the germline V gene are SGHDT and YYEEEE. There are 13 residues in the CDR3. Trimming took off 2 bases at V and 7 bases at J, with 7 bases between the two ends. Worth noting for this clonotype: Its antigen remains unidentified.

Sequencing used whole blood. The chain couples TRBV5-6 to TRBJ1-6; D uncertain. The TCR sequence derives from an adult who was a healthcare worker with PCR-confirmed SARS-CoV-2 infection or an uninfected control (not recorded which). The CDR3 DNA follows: TGTGCCAGCAGCTTAACAGAAAATTCACCCCTCCACTTT. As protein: CASSLTENSPLHF. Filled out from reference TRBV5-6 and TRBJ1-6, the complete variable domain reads DAGVTQSPTHLIKTRGQQVTLRCSPKSGHDTVSWYQQALGQGPQFIFQYYEEEERQRGNFPDRFSGHQFPNYSSELNVNALLLGDSALYLCASSLTENSPLHFGNGTRLTVT.